Described below is a single TCR beta chain sequence and its context. This clonotype was detected many times. The clone's antigen remains unknown. No much larger clone is present one base from it, and per-base qualities are unavailable. The sample comes from a study of regulatory T cells in long-lasting Graves disease (dated by TCRdb to about 2021). The study in broad terms: Antithyroid drugs had been taken for less than 3 months by newly diagnosed Graves' disease patients. A total of around 33 samples were covered by TCR sequencing, comprising around 13 persistent and approximately 20 newly diagnosed Graves' disease patients. The study was conducted in China and was registered as a clinical trial. This study used TCR sequencing and RNA sequencing of peripheral blood to compare persistent Graves' disease patients against newly diagnosed Graves' disease patients. What the work shows at the level of the full study, not this receptor alone: The small sample size was acknowledged by the authors as a limitation that may reduce accuracy. Sequencing and analysis were restricted to the TCR beta chain. A larger number of public clonotypes was shared among persistent patients (around 2,700) than among newly diagnosed patients (roughly 970). TRBV28, TRBJ1-2 and TRBJ2-5 were preferentially used in persistent disease, while TRBV20-1 and TRBJ2-1 were favored in newly diagnosed disease. Only peripheral blood was studied, because thyroid tissue, the primary lesion, was inaccessible. Compared with newly diagnosed patients, patients with persistent Graves' disease had lower TCR Shannon entropy and fewer highly expanded clones, which suggests clonal expansion.

The time point label corresponds to: newly diagnosed GD, antithyroid drugs for less than 3 months. RNA was extracted from PBMCs in TRIzol for both TCR sequencing and RNA sequencing. The diagnosis of Graves' disease followed American Thyroid Association guidelines. Patients for the study were recruited at an endocrinology department in Xi'an, China. Each patient gave 7.5 to 10 milliliters of peripheral blood, collected in an EDTA anticoagulant tube. Ficoll Paque Plus density gradient separation was used to isolate PBMCs, and no additional T cell sorting was done. RNA quality was checked with an Agilent 2100 Bioanalyzer and agarose gel, and concentration with a NanoDrop 2000. The CDR3 spans 15 residues, from the cysteine through the phenylalanine. Of all the DNA, just the CDR3 is kept, 45 bases in frame from base 1. V is cut back by 3 bases and J by 3 bases, with 8 bases in the junction unmatched. The germline V gene provides CDR1 SQVTM and CDR2 ANQGSEA.

The method was multiplex PCR. The run used an Illumina HiSeq 4000. CDR3 regions were amplified by Arm-PCR with iRepertoire HTBI primers to construct TCR beta libraries. Before sequencing, the PCR products went through gel purification. The published analysis was carried out like this. A total of some 60 TRBV and 14 TRBJ segments were identified across samples and were used for gene usage analysis of CDR3 amino acid clonotypes. COPE and FqMerger were used to merge the filtered high-quality paired reads into contigs. BLAST was used to align contigs to IMGT TRBV, TRBD and TRBJ reference genes, and CDR3 was defined according to IMGT. Any clonotype with a frequency above 0.1% was classified as a highly expanded clone. Shannon entropy served as the measure of repertoire diversity, while the Gini coefficient captured V-J evenness. Public clonotypes were defined as clonotypes shared by more than one individual. TCRdb reworked the public reads: Q25 trimming with fastp, MiXCR clone assembly, productive beta chains retained. Every distinct CDR3 protein forms one entry, paired with its most common genes and DNA. For this entry, the V and J calls and clone size follow TCRdb and not the study's own pipeline. This sample gives about 540,000 distinct CDR3 sequences in total; approximately 12% of them show up just once. About 10% of the sample rests with the top ten.

A further study also used this sample, focusing on T cells in Graves' hyperthyroidism and ophthalmopathy. In that second paper, the authors write: Stable Graves' hyperthyroidism was defined as the absence of progression to ophthalmopathy over 18 months of follow-up. Hyperthyroidism patients were newly diagnosed, with disease duration under 2 months, and aged 18 to 65 years. Exclusion was applied to patients with uncontrolled infections, other autoimmune diseases, pregnancy or lactation. Diagnoses were established on the basis of clinical symptoms, serum thyroxine and TRAb, thyroid ultrasound, and orbital computed tomography. The TCR CDR3 was subjected to a first round of RT-PCR using the HTBI primer set and the Qiagen OneStep RT-PCR kit. Most expanded thyroid clonotypes (frequency above 0.001) were also detected in blood, a finding suggesting that blood repertoires may reflect thyroid immune responses. A model built on a 13 V-J signature distinguished ophthalmopathy from stable hyperthyroidism, reaching about 89% sensitivity and 81% to 83% specificity in cross-validation and 80%/75% in testing. During validation, the model predicted progression to ophthalmopathy a median of around six months ahead of onset, with almost 71% sensitivity and 72.22% specificity. TCR V-J signatures able to tell the groups apart were searched for in a discovery cohort of some 97 patients, of whom under 45 had Graves' ophthalmopathy and 57 had stable Graves' hyperthyroidism. Prospective prediction of ophthalmopathy was tested in an independent validation cohort consisting of roughly 20 hyperthyroidism patients and 15 to 17 patients who later progressed to ophthalmopathy. The roughly 90 discovery patients were divided at random into training and test sets in a 7:3 ratio. Thyroid tissue and blood T-cell repertoires from six Graves' hyperthyroidism patients were also compared in the study. Following sampling, methimazole starting at 30 mg daily was given to hyperthyroidism patients, and high-dose intravenous methylprednisolone was given to ophthalmopathy patients. Libraries were constructed in a second round of multiplex PCR, after which size selection and purification were carried out. The libraries were sequenced on an Illumina HiSeq2000 using paired-end 100 bp reads. SOAPnuke was used to process the raw data, with reads discarded if the reads contained adapters or uncalled bases, had a mean Phred below 15, or lacked an exact constant-primer or identifier match. High-quality paired reads were merged using COPE v1.2.5, and each unique nucleotide sequence was defined as a clonotype. MiTCR v1.1 was used to align the clonotypes against IMGT TRBV, TRBD and TRBJ reference segments. The analysis included only V-J combinations with a frequency above 0.0001, which together covered roughly 99% of the repertoires. The TCS score was defined as F50 (clonal expansion) divided by E x V (chaos), with BLOSUM62-based TCRdist calculated between CDR3 peptides within each V-J. Welch's t-statistics and random forest reduced fewer than 550 V-J features to 13, which were used in a naive Bayes classifier (R e1071). No statistical method was used to set the sample size in advance, and investigators knew the group allocation. The paper describes TCR Vbeta CDR3 sequencing of about 140 peripheral blood samples, made up of under 50 ophthalmopathy patients, over 70 hyperthyroidism patients and about 17 progressor patients.

The sequences come from peripheral blood mononuclear cells (PBMCs), collected at new diagnosis, from a patient treated with antithyroid drugs. The TCR was taken from a man younger than 45 with Graves disease. Donor details come from another sample of the same person, matched by shared clones. The chain is made from TRBV29-1 and TRBJ2-7; 10 central nucleotides agree with TRBD2. The sequenced DNA: TGCAGCGTTGATGATGCTAGCGGGAGTATCTACGAGCAGTACTTC. Its translation reads: CSVDDASGSIYEQYF.